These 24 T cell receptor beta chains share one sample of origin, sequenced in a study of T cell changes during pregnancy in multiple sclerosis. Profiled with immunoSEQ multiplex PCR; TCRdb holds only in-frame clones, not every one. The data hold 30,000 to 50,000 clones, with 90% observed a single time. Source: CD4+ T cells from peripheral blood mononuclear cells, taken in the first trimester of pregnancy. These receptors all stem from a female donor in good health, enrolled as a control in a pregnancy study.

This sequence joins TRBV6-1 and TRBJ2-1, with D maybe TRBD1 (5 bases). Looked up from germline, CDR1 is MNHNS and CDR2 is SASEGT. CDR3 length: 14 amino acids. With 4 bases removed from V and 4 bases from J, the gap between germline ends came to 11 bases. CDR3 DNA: TGTGCCAGCAGTGCCCAGACAGTATACAATGAGCAGTTCTTC. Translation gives CASSAQTVYNEQFF.

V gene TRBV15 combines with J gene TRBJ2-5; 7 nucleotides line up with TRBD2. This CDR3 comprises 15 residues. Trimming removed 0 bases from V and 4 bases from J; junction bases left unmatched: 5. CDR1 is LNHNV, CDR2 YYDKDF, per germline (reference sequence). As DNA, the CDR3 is TGTGCCACCAGCAGAGATGGTAGCGGGCTAGAGACCCAGTACTTC. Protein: CATSRDGSGLETQYF.

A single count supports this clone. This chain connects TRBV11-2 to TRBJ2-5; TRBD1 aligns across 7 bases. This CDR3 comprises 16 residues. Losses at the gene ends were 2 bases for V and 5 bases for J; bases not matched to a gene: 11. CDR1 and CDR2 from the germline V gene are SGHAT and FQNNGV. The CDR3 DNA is TGTGCCAGCAGCTTACGTACAGGGGCGGGTTGGGAGACCCAGTACTTC. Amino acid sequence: CASSLRTGAGWETQYF.

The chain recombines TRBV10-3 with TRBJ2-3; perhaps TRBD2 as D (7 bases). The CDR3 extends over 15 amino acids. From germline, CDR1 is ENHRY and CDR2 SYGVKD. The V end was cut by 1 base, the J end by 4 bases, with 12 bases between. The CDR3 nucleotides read TGTGCCATCAGTGAGTGGGGGGGCCGCGCAGATACGCAGTATTTT. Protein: CAISEWGGRADTQYF.

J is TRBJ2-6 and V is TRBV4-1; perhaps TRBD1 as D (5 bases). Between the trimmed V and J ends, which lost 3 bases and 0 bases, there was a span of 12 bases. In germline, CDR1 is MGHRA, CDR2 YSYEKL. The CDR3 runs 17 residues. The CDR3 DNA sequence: TGCGCCAGCAGCCAGCCACAAGGGGTCTCTGGGGCCAACGTCCTGACTTTC. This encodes CASSQPQGVSGANVLTF.

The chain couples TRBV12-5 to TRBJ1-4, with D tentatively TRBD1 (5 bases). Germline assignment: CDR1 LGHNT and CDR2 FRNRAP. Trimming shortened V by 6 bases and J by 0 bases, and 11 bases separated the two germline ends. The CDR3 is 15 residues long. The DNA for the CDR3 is TGTGCTAGTGGGGCGGGGGTCTCAACTAATGAAAAACTGTTTTTT. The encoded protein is CASGAGVSTNEKLFF.

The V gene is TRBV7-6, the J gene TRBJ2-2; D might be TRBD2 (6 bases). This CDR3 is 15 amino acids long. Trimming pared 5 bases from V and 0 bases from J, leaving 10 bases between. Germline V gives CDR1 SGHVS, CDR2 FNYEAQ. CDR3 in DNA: TGTGCCAGCAGCCCCGGGAGTTCGAACACCGGGGAGCTGTTTTTT. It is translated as CASSPGSSNTGELFF.

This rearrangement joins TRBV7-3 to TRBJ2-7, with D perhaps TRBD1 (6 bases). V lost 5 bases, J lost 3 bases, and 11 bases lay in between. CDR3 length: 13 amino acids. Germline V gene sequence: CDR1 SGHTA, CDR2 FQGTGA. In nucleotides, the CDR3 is TGTGCCAGCAGCCGGGACACCTACTACGAGCAGTACTTC. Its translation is CASSRDTYYEQYF.

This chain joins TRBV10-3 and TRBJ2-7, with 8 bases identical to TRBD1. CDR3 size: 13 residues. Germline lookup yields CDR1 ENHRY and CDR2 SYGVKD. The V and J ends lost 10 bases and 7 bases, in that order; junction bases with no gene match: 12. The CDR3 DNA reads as TGTGCCAGCGCACCGGGACAGGACAGGGAGCAGTACTTC. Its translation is CASAPGQDREQYF.

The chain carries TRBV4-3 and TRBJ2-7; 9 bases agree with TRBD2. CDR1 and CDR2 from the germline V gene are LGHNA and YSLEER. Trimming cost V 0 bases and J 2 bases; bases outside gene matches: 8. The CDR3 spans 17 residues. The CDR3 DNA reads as TGCGCCAGCAGCCAAGAAGGGGCGGGGGGGACCCCCTACGAGCAGTACTTC. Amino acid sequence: CASSQEGAGGTPYEQYF.

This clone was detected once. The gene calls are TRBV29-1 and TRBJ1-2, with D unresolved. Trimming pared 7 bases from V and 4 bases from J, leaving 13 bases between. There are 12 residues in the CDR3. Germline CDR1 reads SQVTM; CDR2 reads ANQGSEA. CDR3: CSARRGAYGYTF. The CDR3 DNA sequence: TGCAGCGCCCGACGGGGAGCCTATGGCTACACCTTC.

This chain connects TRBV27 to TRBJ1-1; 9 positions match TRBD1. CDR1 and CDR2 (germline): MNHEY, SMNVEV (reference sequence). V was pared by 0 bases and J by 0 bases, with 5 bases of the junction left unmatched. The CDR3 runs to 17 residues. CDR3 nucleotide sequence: TGTGCCAGCAGTTTATCGAGGGACAGGGACATGAACACTGAAGCTTTCTTT. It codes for CASSLSRDRDMNTEAFF.

The CDR3 region is CASSAGGVYNEQFF. CDR3 coding DNA: TGTGCCAGCAGCGCGGGGGGTGTTTACAATGAGCAGTTCTTC. The genes are TRBV4-2 and TRBJ2-1; 8 positions agree with TRBD2. The CDR3 is 14 residues long. Germline V gene lookup returns CDR1 LGHNA and CDR2 YNFKEQ. V trimming: 5 bases; J trimming: 4 bases; junction bases outside the gene matches: 4.

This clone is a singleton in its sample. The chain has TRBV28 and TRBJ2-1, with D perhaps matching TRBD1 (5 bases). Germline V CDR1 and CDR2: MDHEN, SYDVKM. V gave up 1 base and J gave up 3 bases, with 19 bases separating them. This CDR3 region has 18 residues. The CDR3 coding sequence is TGTGCCAGCAGTTTATCAAGGGCAGGGCAACCGCACTACAATGAGCAGTTCTTC. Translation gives CASSLSRAGQPHYNEQFF.

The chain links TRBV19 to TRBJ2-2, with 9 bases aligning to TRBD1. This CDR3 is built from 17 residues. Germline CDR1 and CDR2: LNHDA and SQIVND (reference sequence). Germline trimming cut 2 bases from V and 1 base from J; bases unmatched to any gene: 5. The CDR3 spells CASSIIPGQGNTGELFF. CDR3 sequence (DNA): TGTGCCAGTAGTATAATACCGGGACAGGGGAACACCGGGGAGCTGTTTTTT.

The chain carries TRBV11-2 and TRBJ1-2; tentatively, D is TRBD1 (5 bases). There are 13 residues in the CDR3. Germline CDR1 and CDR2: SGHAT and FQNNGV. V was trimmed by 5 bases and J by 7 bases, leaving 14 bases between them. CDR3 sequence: CASSPGAGSGYTF. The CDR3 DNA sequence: TGTGCCAGCAGCCCCGGGGCGGGGTCTGGCTACACCTTC.

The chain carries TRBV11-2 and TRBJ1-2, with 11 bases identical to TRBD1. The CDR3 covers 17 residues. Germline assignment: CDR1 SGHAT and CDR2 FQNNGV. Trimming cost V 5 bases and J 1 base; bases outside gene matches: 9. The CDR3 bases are TGTGCCAGCAGCCCCTTTTGGGGACAGGGGGGTAACTATGGCTACACCTTC. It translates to CASSPFWGQGGNYGYTF.

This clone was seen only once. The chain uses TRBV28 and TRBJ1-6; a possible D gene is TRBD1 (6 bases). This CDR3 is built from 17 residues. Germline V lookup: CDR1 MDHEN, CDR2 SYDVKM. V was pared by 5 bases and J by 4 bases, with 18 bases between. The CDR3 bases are TGTGCCAGCAGTCTGCGGGGGCCGGGGGTTTATAATTCACCCCTCCACTTT. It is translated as CASSLRGPGVYNSPLHF.

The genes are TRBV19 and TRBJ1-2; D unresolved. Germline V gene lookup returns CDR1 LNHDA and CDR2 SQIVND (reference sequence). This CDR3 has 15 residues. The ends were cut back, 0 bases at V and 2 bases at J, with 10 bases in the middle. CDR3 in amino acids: CASSIERRRNYGYTF. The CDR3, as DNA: TGTGCCAGTAGTATAGAACGGCGGAGGAACTATGGCTACACCTTC.

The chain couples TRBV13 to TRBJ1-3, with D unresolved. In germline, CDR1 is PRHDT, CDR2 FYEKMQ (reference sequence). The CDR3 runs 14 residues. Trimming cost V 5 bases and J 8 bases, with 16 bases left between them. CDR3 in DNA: TGTGCCAGCAGCCGTAAAACTCGTAGTGACACCATATATTTT. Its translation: CASSRKTRSDTIYF.

In nucleotides, the CDR3 is TGTGCCAGCAGCTTTGCCGGGACAGGGAGCTATGGCTACACCTTC. As protein: CASSFAGTGSYGYTF. The chain combines TRBV7-2 with TRBJ1-2; 9 bases are shared with TRBD1. Germline-derived CDR1 and CDR2 are SGHTA and FQGNSA. Germline trimming cut 3 bases from V and 4 bases from J; bases unmatched to any gene: 6. The CDR3 length is 15 residues.

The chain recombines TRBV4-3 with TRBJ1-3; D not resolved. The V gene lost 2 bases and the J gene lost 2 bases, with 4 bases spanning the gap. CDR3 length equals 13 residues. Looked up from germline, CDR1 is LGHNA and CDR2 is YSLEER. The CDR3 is CASSQSPGNTIYF. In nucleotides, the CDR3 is TGCGCCAGCAGCCAATCTCCTGGAAACACCATATATTTT.

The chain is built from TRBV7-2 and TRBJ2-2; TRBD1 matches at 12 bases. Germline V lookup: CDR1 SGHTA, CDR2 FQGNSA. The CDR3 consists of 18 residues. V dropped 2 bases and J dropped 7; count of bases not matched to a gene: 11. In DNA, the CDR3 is TGTGCCAGCAGCTTACGTCACTGGGGACAGGGGGCTTACGGGGAGCTGTTTTTT. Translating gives CASSLRHWGQGAYGELFF.

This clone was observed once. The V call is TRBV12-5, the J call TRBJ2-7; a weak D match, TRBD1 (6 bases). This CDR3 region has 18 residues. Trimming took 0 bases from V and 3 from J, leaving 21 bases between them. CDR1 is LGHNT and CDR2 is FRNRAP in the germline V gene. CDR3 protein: CASGLVPGNRVWNYEQYF. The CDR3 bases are TGTGCTAGTGGTTTGGTGCCGGGAAACAGGGTTTGGAACTACGAGCAGTACTTC.